Following are 10 T cell receptor beta chains from one sample sequenced in a study of blood T cell repertoires in COVID-19. This table comes from immunoSEQ multiplex PCR, and its TCRdb copy is limited to in-frame clones, with some not included. This table holds a few hundred thousand clones, roughly 88% found once. The sample taken for sequencing was PBMCs or T cells enriched from blood (not recorded which). These receptors originate from a man in his late teens or twenties who had recovered from COVID-19.

The rearrangement uses TRBV6-1 and TRBJ2-7, with TRBD1 matching over 7 bases. The CDR3 covers 15 residues. Germline V CDR1 and CDR2: MNHNS, SASEGT. The V and J ends lost 3 bases and 2 bases, in that order; junction bases with no gene match: 7. The CDR3 sequence is CASSDGRDSTYEQYF. The CDR3, as DNA: TGTGCCAGCAGTGATGGTCGGGACAGTACCTACGAGCAGTACTTC.

This clone turned up a few times. V usage is TRBV27 and J usage is TRBJ1-5, with a tentative D call TRBD1 (5 bases). V dropped 4 bases and J dropped 3 bases, with 13 bases sitting between them. From germline, CDR1 is MNHEY and CDR2 SMNVEV (reference sequence). There are 15 residues in the CDR3. CDR3 DNA: TGTGCCAGCAGTTCCGGGGCGGGAAACAATCAGCCCCAGCATTTT. It specifies CASSSGAGNNQPQHF.

The chain couples TRBV5-4 to TRBJ1-3; unclear D gene. The CDR3 totals 13 residues. Germline V gene lookup returns CDR1 SGHNT and CDR2 YYREEE (reference sequence). Trimming pared 7 bases from V and 4 bases from J, leaving 12 bases between. CDR3 sequence (DNA): TGTGCCAGCCAGGCCAAGAACGGAAACACCATATATTTT. The encoded protein is CASQAKNGNTIYF.

This clone was detected only a few times. The chain has TRBV19 and TRBJ1-2; perhaps TRBD1 as D (6 bases). Germline V gene sequence: CDR1 LNHDA, CDR2 SQIVND (reference sequence). The CDR3 spans 15 residues. V was clipped by 7 bases and J by 3 bases, with 18 bases between them. The CDR3 loop reads CASIRSGGADYGYTF. CDR3 DNA sequence: TGTGCCAGTATTCGCTCGGGGGGCGCTGACTATGGCTACACCTTC.

The chain has TRBV28 and TRBJ2-3, with TRBD2 identical over 9 bases. CDR1 and CDR2 (germline): MDHEN, SYDVKM. This CDR3 has 15 residues. V lost 8 bases and J lost 4; bases outside the gene matches: 10. CDR3 residues: CASRAAGGPSDTQYF. The CDR3 nucleotides read TGTGCCAGCCGCGCGGCGGGAGGGCCTTCAGATACGCAGTATTTT. Complete variable domain (other parts from reference TRBV28 and TRBJ2-3): DVKVTQSSRYLVKRTGEKVFLECVQDMDHENMFWYRQDPGLGLRLIYFSYDVKMKEKGDIPEGYSVSREKKERFSLILESASTNQTSMYLCASRAAGGPSDTQYFGPGTRLTVL.

The chain links TRBV5-1 to TRBJ1-1; D is uncertain. The CDR3 totals 15 residues. Per the germline V gene, CDR1 is SGHRS and CDR2 is YFSETQ. V gave up 0 bases and J gave up 5 bases, with 14 bases separating them. This CDR3 is CASSLETPRRTEAFF. The DNA of the CDR3 is TGCGCCAGCAGCTTGGAGACCCCAAGGAGGACTGAAGCTTTCTTT. Filled out from reference TRBV5-1 and TRBJ1-1, the complete variable domain reads KAGVTQTPRYLIKTRGQQVTLSCSPISGHRSVSWYQQTPGQGLQFLFEYFSETQRNKGNFPGRFSGRQFSNSRSEMNVSTLELGDSALYLCASSLETPRRTEAFFGQGTRLTVV.

This chain uses TRBV5-4 with TRBJ1-3; D might be TRBD1 (5 bases). CDR1 and CDR2 (germline): SGHNT, YYREEE (reference sequence). This CDR3 is built from 14 residues. The V end lost 2 bases, the J end lost 0 bases, and 6 bases lay between the germline ends. The CDR3 sequence is CASSLQASGNTIYF. In DNA, the CDR3 is TGTGCCAGCAGCTTACAGGCCTCTGGAAACACCATATATTTT.

The chain is built from TRBV28 and TRBJ1-6; D may be TRBD1 (6 bases). CDR3 length: 14 amino acids. V lost 5 bases and J 7 bases, leaving 12 bases between the germline ends. Germline V CDR1 and CDR2: MDHEN, SYDVKM. Here the CDR3 reads CASSGGSRNSPLHF. DNA for the CDR3: TGTGCCAGCAGTGGGGGCTCTAGGAATTCACCCCTCCACTTT.

The V call is TRBV2, the J call TRBJ1-6, with D perhaps matching TRBD1 (5 bases). V shed 0 bases and J shed 9 bases, with 12 bases lying between them. CDR1 SNHLY and CDR2 FYNNEI come from the germline V gene. The CDR3 totals 15 residues. The CDR3: CASSEARQGGSPLHF. Written as DNA, the CDR3 is TGTGCCAGCAGTGAAGCACGGCAGGGAGGTTCACCCCTCCACTTT.

This sequence joins TRBV21-1 and TRBJ1-5; TRBD1 is the table's D call, not checked against the DNA. TRBV21-1 is termed a pseudogene. The CDR3 is 18 residues long. The CDR3 nucleotides are TGTGCCAGCAGCAAACTCTCGGGACAGGGATCCGGCAATCAGCCCCAGCATTTT. It specifies CASSKLSGQGSGNQPQHF.